The sequence of this T cell receptor (beta chain) was determined in a study of shared clonotypes between healthy human individuals. Overall study findings and caveats: An effect of sequencing depth on clonotype sharing among donors was expected.

The study drew all its donors from Caucasian adults living in Nashville, Tennessee. The authors ran the assay at deep level. Unsorted PBMC DNA went through sequencing on ten immunoSEQ deep assay plates. TCRdb's table, derived via immunoSEQ multiplex PCR, lists solely in-frame clones and lacks some. The sample records roughly 490,000 clones, over 60% being singletons. Points on this clone: Antigen: not known.

This CDR3 is 14 amino acids long. Germline lookup yields CDR1 LNHNV and CDR2 YYDKDF (reference sequence). The chain recombines TRBV15 with TRBJ2-5; D might be TRBD1 (5 bases). The last part of the DNA fits TRBJ2-7 better; the J call may be wrong. Sequencing was done on a sample of PBMCs. This TCR was recovered from a woman between 35 and 50 years old in good health. Some clones in this sample may be carry-over from other donors' samples. The CDR3 loop reads CATSRDKTAFEQYF. CDR3 nucleotides: TGTGCCACCAGCAGAGATAAGACAGCTTTCGAGCAGTACTTC.